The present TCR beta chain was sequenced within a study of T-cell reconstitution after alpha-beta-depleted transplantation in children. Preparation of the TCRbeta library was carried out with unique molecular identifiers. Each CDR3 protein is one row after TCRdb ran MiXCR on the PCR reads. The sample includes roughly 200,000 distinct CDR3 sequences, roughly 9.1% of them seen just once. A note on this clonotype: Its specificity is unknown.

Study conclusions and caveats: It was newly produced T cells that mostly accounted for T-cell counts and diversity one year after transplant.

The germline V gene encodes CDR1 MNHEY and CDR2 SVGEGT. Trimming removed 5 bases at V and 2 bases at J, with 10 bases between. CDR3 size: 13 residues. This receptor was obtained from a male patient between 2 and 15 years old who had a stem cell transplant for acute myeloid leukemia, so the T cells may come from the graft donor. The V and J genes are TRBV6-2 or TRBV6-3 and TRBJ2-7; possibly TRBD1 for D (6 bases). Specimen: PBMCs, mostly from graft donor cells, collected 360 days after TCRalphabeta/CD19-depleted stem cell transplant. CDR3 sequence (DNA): TGTGCCAGCAGTCGAGGGGGAACCTACGAGCAGTACTTC. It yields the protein CASSRGGTYEQYF.